The 2 T cell receptor beta chains below come from one sample, sequenced in a study of regulatory T cells in long-lasting Graves disease. The time point here: newly diagnosed GD, antithyroid drugs for less than 3 months. PBMC RNA was the source of the TCR library. Researchers made TCR beta libraries by using iRepertoire HTBI primers and running Arm-PCR on CDR3 regions. TCRdb analysed the multiplex PCR reads with MiXCR anew, one entry per CDR3 protein. The sample shows about 540,000 distinct CDR3 sequences, about 13% of them seen only once. These data were likewise used in another study, on T cells in Graves' hyperthyroidism and ophthalmopathy.

This sample comprised peripheral blood mononuclear cells (PBMCs), obtained at new diagnosis, from a patient treated with antithyroid drugs. Receptor source: a man under 40 with Graves disease.

In regard to this clonotype: Because the CDR3's place on the DNA is in doubt, the DNA is left out and the CDR3 is given as listed by TCRdb. This CDR3 reads CASSFYICSARGTRQETQYF. The chain is built from TRBV11-3 and TRBJ2-5; the DNA was not compared with TRBD1, the D call given in the table. The CDR3 is made up of 20 amino acids, end residues included. The germline V gene has CDR1 SGHNT and CDR2 YENEEA.

This clonotype was seen repeatedly, ten times or more. The V gene is TRBV12-3 or TRBV12-4, the J gene TRBJ1-2, with D unclear. V was shortened by 6 bases and J by 3 bases, with 14 bases between the two germline ends. This CDR3 spans 14 amino acids. The CDR3 DNA reads TGTGCCAGCAGCACTCGAACAGCAGACTATGGCTACACCTTC. Translation gives CASSTRTADYGYTF.